Presented here are 10 T cell receptor beta chains from one specimen sequenced in a study of T cell repertoires in cytomegalovirus infection. TCRdb fed the reads into MiXCR, producing one record per CDR3 protein. The top ten clones hold more than 35% of a sample with more than 85,000 distinct CDR3 sequences, less than 25% of them seen once. Material: CD8+ T cells from PBMCs. The receptor source for this set is a human donor in good health (CMV status not recorded). Some clones in this sample may be carry-over from other donors' samples.

This clonotype has at least ten counts. The chain carries TRBV7-9 and TRBJ1-1, with a weak D call TRBD1 (6 bases). Per germline, CDR1 SEHNR and CDR2 FQNEAQ (reference sequence). The length of the CDR3 is 13 residues. V lost 6 bases and J 0 bases, leaving 8 bases between the germline ends. Here the CDR3 reads CASRGQLNTEAFF. The DNA for the CDR3 is TGTGCCAGCAGAGGACAGTTGAACACTGAAGCTTTCTTT.

V usage is TRBV28 and J usage is TRBJ2-1; 8 bases fit TRBD2. The CDR3 is made up of 14 amino acids. Germline CDR1 and CDR2: MDHEN and SYDVKM. V trimming: 6 bases; J trimming: 9 bases; junction bases outside the gene matches: 10. This chain's CDR3 is CASSLADSGGEQFF. CDR3 bases: TGTGCCAGCAGCCTGGCGGACAGCGGGGGTGAGCAGTTCTTC.

Ten or more counts support this clonotype. The rearrangement joins TRBV20-1 to TRBJ2-2, with TRBD2 matching 9 bases. V shed 3 bases, J shed 6 bases, and the junction held 11 bases outside the gene matches. Germline V gene lookup returns CDR1 DFQATT and CDR2 SNEGSKA (reference sequence). The CDR3 is made up of 16 amino acids. The CDR3 DNA reads as TGCAGTGCTAGGAACCCTAGCGGGACCCATCCCGGGGAGCTGTTTTTT. Translated: CSARNPSGTHPGELFF.

This clonotype was recorded at least ten times. This chain links TRBV7-8 with TRBJ2-7; D may be TRBD1 (6 bases). The germline V gene encodes CDR1 SGHVS and CDR2 FQNEAQ. This CDR3 has 14 residues. V was trimmed by 6 bases and J by 2 bases, leaving 14 bases between them. For the CDR3, the DNA is TGTGCCAGCAGTACATCGGGACACCCCTACGAGCAGTACTTC. It is translated as CASSTSGHPYEQYF.

Here the CDR3 reads CASSHGQGSFSYEQYF. DNA of the CDR3: TGTGCCAGCAGCCACGGACAGGGATCTTTCTCCTACGAGCAGTACTTC. The V and J genes are TRBV7-9 and TRBJ2-7; TRBD1 matches 8 bases. The V gene's germline CDR1 is SEHNR and CDR2 FQNEAQ (reference sequence). V trimming: 5 bases; J trimming: 0 bases; junction bases outside the gene matches: 9. This CDR3 is built from 16 residues.

The gene calls are TRBV4-1 and TRBJ2-7, with D hard to call. The V gene's germline CDR1 is MGHRA and CDR2 YSYEKL. V lost 0 bases and J lost 0, with 9 bases in between. CDR3 size: 15 residues. The CDR3 is CASSQEGLNSYEQYF. The DNA for the CDR3 is TGCGCCAGCAGCCAAGAAGGGCTCAACTCCTACGAGCAGTACTTC.

This clonotype was recorded a few times. The V gene is TRBV12-3 or TRBV12-4, the J gene TRBJ2-3; tentative D call: TRBD2 (5 bases). Trimming took off 4 bases at V and 4 bases at J, with 9 bases between the two ends. The CDR3 covers 13 residues. The CDR3 DNA is TGTGCCAGCAGTTCGGGGAGCTCAGATACGCAGTATTTT. Amino acid sequence: CASSSGSSDTQYF.

Details on this clonotype: A much larger clone is a single base away; this may be a read error. V is TRBV6-5 and J is TRBJ2-2, with D uncertain. Germline V gene data show CDR1 as MNHEY and CDR2 as SVGAGI. The CDR3 is 13 amino acids. V was cut by 2 bases and J by 2 bases, with 3 bases left in between. The CDR3 is CASSYINTGELFF. CDR3 DNA sequence: TGTGCCAGCAGTTACATAAACACCGGGGAGCTGTTTTTT.

The J gene is TRBJ1-6, the V gene TRBV4-1; 7 bases fit TRBD1. V was pared by 3 bases and J by 4 bases, with 6 bases of the junction left unmatched. This CDR3 comprises 16 residues. Germline V CDR1 and CDR2: MGHRA, YSYEKL. The chain's CDR3 is CASSQEGQAYNSPLHF. The CDR3 coding sequence is TGCGCCAGCAGCCAGGAAGGACAGGCGTATAATTCACCCCTCCACTTT.

The genes are TRBV4-3 and TRBJ2-7; 8 bases are a match to TRBD1. Germline V gene data show CDR1 as LGHNA and CDR2 as YSLEER. CDR3 length: 15 amino acids. Trimming took 2 bases from V and 5 from J; bases not matched to a gene: 8. The CDR3 nucleotides read TGCGCCAGCAGCCAAAATGACAGGGGCATCAACGAGCAGTACTTC. Translated: CASSQNDRGINEQYF.